The 23 T cell receptor beta chains listed next were all sequenced from one sample in a study of early T cells in non-severe SARS-CoV-2 infection. TCRdb reprocessed the 5' RACE reads with MiXCR, giving one entry per CDR3 protein. The sample yields nearly 95,000 distinct CDR3 sequences, roughly 15% seen once. Sequencing used whole blood, obtained at baseline. The receptors derive from an adult who was a healthcare worker with PCR-confirmed SARS-CoV-2 infection or an uninfected control (not recorded which).

The gene calls are TRBV5-5 and TRBJ2-7, with 9 bases aligning to TRBD1. The germline CDR1 and CDR2 sequences are SGHKS and YYEKEE (reference sequence). V lost 4 bases and J lost 10; bases outside the gene matches: 12. The CDR3 runs to 14 residues. CDR3 region: CASSPETGGNRQYF. The CDR3 DNA reads TGTGCCAGCAGCCCCGAGACAGGGGGAAACAGACAGTACTTC.

This clonotype has a count of ten or more. The V and J genes are TRBV28 and TRBJ1-2; D uncertain. CDR3 length equals 14 residues. With 2 bases removed from V and 7 bases from J, the gap between germline ends came to 14 bases. CDR1 is MDHEN, CDR2 SYDVKM, per germline. The CDR3 loop reads CASSLPGKGRGYTF. CDR3 nucleotide sequence: TGTGCCAGCAGTTTACCGGGGAAAGGTCGTGGCTACACCTTC.

CDR3 coding DNA: TGCAGTGCTAAAGGACACTCCTACGAGCAGTACTTC. Translating it yields CSAKGHSYEQYF. The V gene is TRBV20-1, the J gene TRBJ2-7; possibly TRBD1 for D (5 bases). Germline V gives CDR1 DFQATT, CDR2 SNEGSKA (reference sequence). The V end was cut by 4 bases, the J end by 0 bases, with 7 bases between. The CDR3 length is 12 residues.

The chain has TRBV20-1 and TRBJ2-7, with TRBD1 matching over 8 bases. Losses at the gene ends were 6 bases for V and 2 bases for J; bases not matched to a gene: 6. The germline V gene encodes CDR1 DFQATT and CDR2 SNEGSKA (reference sequence). There are 13 residues in the CDR3. Here the CDR3 reads CSAPGQGPYEQYF. DNA for the CDR3: TGCAGTGCCCCCGGACAGGGTCCCTACGAGCAGTACTTC.

This clonotype has a single count. This sequence joins TRBV6-5 and TRBJ2-3; 8 bases align to TRBD2. J gave up 6 bases and V 2 bases, and 16 bases lay outside the gene matches. CDR3 length equals 18 residues. The germline gives CDR1 MNHEY, CDR2 SVGAGI. DNA of the CDR3: TGTGCCAGCAGTTACGGGGGAAGCGGGAGAGGGTTTAGGGATACGCAGTATTTT. This gives the protein CASSYGGSGRGFRDTQYF.

The CDR3 loop reads CASSLGLAGVLAYEQYF. The DNA of the CDR3 is TGTGCCAGCAGTTTGGGGCTAGCGGGAGTGCTGGCCTACGAGCAGTACTTC. The genes are TRBV28 and TRBJ2-7; 10 bases align to TRBD2. Trimming took 3 bases from V and 2 from J; bases not matched to a gene: 10. The germline V gene has CDR1 MDHEN and CDR2 SYDVKM. The CDR3 runs 17 residues.

The CDR3: CASSPNGQGFDEQFF. Written as DNA, the CDR3 is TGTGCCAGCTCACCAAACGGACAGGGGTTCGATGAGCAGTTCTTC. The chain joins TRBV18 to TRBJ2-1, with TRBD1 matching over 9 bases. Germline CDR1 and CDR2: KGHSH and LQKENI. The CDR3 has 15 residues. The J segment lost 8 bases and the V segment lost 2 bases, leaving 7 bases of the junction unmatched. Variable domain in full (rest from reference TRBV18 and TRBJ2-1): NAGVMQNPRHLVRRRGQEARLRCSPMKGHSHVYWYRQLPEEGLKFMVYLQKENIIDESGMPKERFSAEFPKEGPSILRIQQVVRGDSAAYFCASSPNGQGFDEQFFGPGTRLTVL.

Only a few counts were recorded for this clonotype. This chain connects TRBV20-1 to TRBJ2-1; TRBD1 agrees at 11 bases. Germline V gene sequence: CDR1 DFQATT, CDR2 SNEGSKA (reference sequence). With 6 bases clipped from V and 9 bases from J, the junction kept 7 bases outside the gene matches. This CDR3 spans 13 amino acids. The CDR3 coding sequence is TGCAGTGCGGACAGGGGGCGGACCATTGAGCAGTTCTTC. This translates into CSADRGRTIEQFF.

This clonotype has a handful of counts. This chain connects TRBV12-3 or TRBV12-4 to TRBJ1-6, with D possibly TRBD1 on 5 matching bases. The V end was cut by 2 bases, the J end by 0 bases, with 20 bases between. The CDR3 consists of 20 residues. CDR3 sequence (DNA): TGTGCCAGCAGTTTATCGGTGTTGACAGAAACGCGCTCCTATAATTCACCCCTCCACTTT. Amino acid sequence: CASSLSVLTETRSYNSPLHF.

This clonotype has just one count. This sequence may be a read error, since a much larger clone differs from it by one base. The chain joins TRBV7-2 to TRBJ2-5; no clear D gene. CDR1 SGHTA and CDR2 FQGNSA come from the germline V gene. This CDR3 contains 12 residues. The CDR3 spells CANSRTKETQYF. The CDR3 nucleotides are TGTGCCAACAGCCGGACGAAAGAGACCCAGTACTTC.

Many counts were recorded for this clonotype. This chain uses TRBV10-3 with TRBJ2-1; 8 bases match TRBD1. CDR3 size: 15 residues. V lost 2 bases, J lost 5 bases, and 5 bases stayed unmatched. Germline V gives CDR1 ENHRY, CDR2 SYGVKD. Here the CDR3 reads CAISEVTGGNNEQFF. The CDR3 region has the DNA TGTGCCATCAGTGAGGTTACAGGGGGAAACAATGAGCAGTTCTTC.

V gene TRBV5-8 combines with J gene TRBJ2-5, with a tentative D call TRBD2 (5 bases). In germline, CDR1 is SGHTS, CDR2 YDEGEE. Trimming removed 5 bases at V and 3 bases at J, with 11 bases between. This CDR3 contains 13 residues. CDR3 DNA sequence: TGTGCCAGCAGTCGCGGGTCGAAAGAGACCCAGTACTTC. Translating it yields CASSRGSKETQYF.

This clonotype was detected many times. The CDR3 sequence is CASSHSNYEQYF. The DNA of the CDR3 is TGTGCCAGCAGCCACTCAAATTACGAGCAGTACTTC. The chain employs TRBV14 and TRBJ2-7; D is ambiguous. Deletions cut 3 bases from V and 4 bases from J, with 7 bases between. The CDR3 sequence is 12 residues long. CDR1 and CDR2 from the germline V gene are SGHDN and FVKESK.

This clonotype was detected many times. The chain combines TRBV6-6 with TRBJ1-1, with D perhaps matching TRBD1 (5 bases). The CDR3 runs to 13 residues. CDR1 and CDR2 (germline): MNHNY, SVGAGI (reference sequence). V was clipped by 6 bases and J by 10 bases, with 18 bases between them. This CDR3 reads CASSLGPGTLAFF. CDR3 sequence (DNA): TGTGCCAGCAGCTTGGGCCCCGGGACGTTAGCTTTCTTT.

The chain employs TRBV7-8 and TRBJ2-2; 12 bases are shared with TRBD2. Losses at the gene ends were 7 bases for V and 13 bases for J; bases not matched to a gene: 19. Germline CDR1 and CDR2: SGHVS and FQNEAQ. The CDR3 extends over 17 amino acids. This CDR3 is CASITSRLAGATEGLFF. The DNA of the CDR3 is TGTGCCAGCATCACATCACGACTAGCGGGAGCGACGGAGGGGCTGTTTTTT.

This chain links TRBV6-2 or TRBV6-3 with TRBJ1-1; TRBD1 agrees at 9 bases. The germline V gene has CDR1 MNHEY and CDR2 SVGEGT. This CDR3 has 15 residues. J lost 4 bases, V lost 4 bases, and 7 bases had no gene match. The CDR3 bases are TGTGCCAGCAGTTTGACAGGGGGGTTTTGCACTGAAGCTTTCTTT. This translates into CASSLTGGFCTEAFF.

This clonotype was found a few times. The chain has TRBV28 and TRBJ1-4, with 8 bases lining up with TRBD1. V lost 3 bases, J lost 5 bases, and 8 bases stayed unmatched. CDR3 length: 16 amino acids. Germline CDR1 is MDHEN and CDR2 is SYDVKM. CDR3 nucleotide sequence: TGTGCCAGCAGTTTCTTCTTTCGGGACAGGAATGAAAAACTGTTTTTT. It encodes CASSFFFRDRNEKLFF.

V and J are TRBV20-1 and TRBJ2-3, with a tentative D call TRBD2 (6 bases). Germline CDR1 reads DFQATT; CDR2 reads SNEGSKA (reference sequence). The V end lost 0 bases, the J end lost 0 bases, and 19 bases lay between the germline ends. The CDR3 sequence is 18 residues long. For the CDR3, the DNA is TGCAGTGCTAGAGATCCCCTAGCGCCGAGAACTAGCACAGATACGCAGTATTTT. Its protein product is CSARDPLAPRTSTDTQYF.

This clonotype was seen a few times. The V and J genes are TRBV7-2 and TRBJ2-3; the match to TRBD2 covers 9 bases. The V gene's germline CDR1 is SGHTA and CDR2 FQGNSA. The CDR3 length is 16 residues. Losses at the gene ends were 1 base for V and 0 bases for J; bases not matched to a gene: 2. CDR3 amino acids: CASSLGGLASTDTQYF. In DNA, the CDR3 is TGTGCCAGCAGCTTAGGGGGACTAGCTAGCACAGATACGCAGTATTTT.

This clonotype was counted a few times. V and J are TRBV12-3 or TRBV12-4 and TRBJ2-1; 7 bases are shared with TRBD2. The trim removed 6 bases at V and 10 bases at J, leaving 9 bases unmatched. The CDR3 extends over 13 amino acids. The CDR3, as DNA: TGTGCCAGCAGCCCGGGACTACCGAGAGAGCAGTTCTTC. Translation gives CASSPGLPREQFF.

This clonotype was seen only a few times. V gene TRBV4-1 combines with J gene TRBJ2-1; 7 bases agree with TRBD1. J lost 5 bases, V lost 0 bases, and 4 bases had no gene match. The CDR3 loop spans 15 amino acids. From germline, CDR1 is MGHRA and CDR2 YSYEKL. Written as DNA, the CDR3 is TGCGCCAGCAGCCAAGAGACAGGGCCCCACAATGAGCAGTTCTTC. It yields the protein CASSQETGPHNEQFF.

This clonotype was picked up a small number of times. The genes are TRBV21-1 and TRBJ1-1; the D call in the table, TRBD1, was not verified against the DNA. TRBV21-1 is a known pseudogene. CDR3 length: 15 residues. In DNA, the CDR3 is TGTGCCAGCAGCAAAGCGCGAGGCAGGGACACTGAAGCTTTCTTT. This codes for CASSKARGRDTEAFF.

This chain links TRBV27 with TRBJ2-3; TRBD1 matches 8 bases. Trimming took 3 bases from V and 10 from J; bases not matched to a gene: 12. This CDR3 is 15 amino acids long. CDR1 MNHEY and CDR2 SMNVEV come from the germline V gene (reference sequence). The CDR3 region is CASSLPGTGVRAQYF. CDR3 nucleotides: TGTGCCAGCAGTTTGCCCGGGACAGGCGTAAGGGCGCAGTATTTT.